These T cell receptor beta chains were read from a single sample in a study of CD8+ T cells in alopecia areata. TCRdb's copy holds only in-frame clones and misses some; the assay was immunoSEQ multiplex PCR. Counted here are 150,000 to 200,000 clones, about 71% occurring once; the ten biggest clones make up about 0.94%. The sample here was CD4+ T cells sorted from blood, taken at week 4, from a patient treated with tofacitinib. All receptors come from a human donor with alopecia areata. Each CDR3 is given with its conserved first and last residue. The order of the fields is CDR3 DNA, CDR3 protein, V gene, J gene, clone size, D gene. D genes are given only for firm matches. Where a row states a size, it is once, few, many or the class of an expanded clone; other rows omit it.

CDR3 DNA: TGCGCCAGCAGCTTGCACCCCAACCAGTTCTATGGCTACACCTTC; CDR3 protein: CASSLHPNQFYGYTF; V gene: TRBV5-1; J gene: TRBJ1-2; clone size: .; D gene: .
CDR3 DNA: TGTGCCAGCAGCTTAAGGGGAGGGGACGAGCAGTACTTC; CDR3 protein: CASSLRGGDEQYF; V gene: TRBV7-3; J gene: TRBJ2-7; clone size: few; D gene: TRBD2
CDR3 DNA: TGCAGCGTTGGTGATACGCAGTATTTT; CDR3 protein: CSVGDTQYF; V gene: TRBV29-1; J gene: TRBJ2-3; clone size: .; D gene: .
CDR3 DNA: TGTGCCTGGGATCTCGGAAGGGTCTCCTACGAGCAGTACTTC; CDR3 protein: CAWDLGRVSYEQYF; V gene: TRBV30; J gene: TRBJ2-7; clone size: .; D gene: .
CDR3 DNA: TGCGCCAGCAGCCCCAGCAGGTTTACTGCTGGCTACACCTTC; CDR3 protein: CASSPSRFTAGYTF; V gene: TRBV4-3; J gene: TRBJ1-2; clone size: .; D gene: .
CDR3 DNA: TGTGCCAGTTCCCCGCGGGGCGGAAACACCATATATTTT; CDR3 protein: CASSPRGGNTIYF; V gene: TRBV18; J gene: TRBJ1-3; clone size: .; D gene: .
CDR3 DNA: TGCGCCAGCAGCCTAGGACCGTTAAGCGTAGCAGATACGCAGTATTTT; CDR3 protein: CASSLGPLSVADTQYF; V gene: TRBV5-1; J gene: TRBJ2-3; clone size: .; D gene: .
CDR3 DNA: TGTGCCAGCAGCCTTTCGGGAATGACCTACGAGCAGTACTTC; CDR3 protein: CASSLSGMTYEQYF; V gene: TRBV9; J gene: TRBJ2-7; clone size: .; D gene: .
CDR3 DNA: TGTGCCAGCAGCTTGGGTGGTGGGGCCAACGTCCTGACTTTC; CDR3 protein: CASSLGGGANVLTF; V gene: TRBV5-4; J gene: TRBJ2-6; clone size: .; D gene: .
CDR3 DNA: TGTGCCAGCAGCTCACAGACTAGCGGGGGGGCCTCAGCAGATACGCAGTATTTT; CDR3 protein: CASSSQTSGGASADTQYF; V gene: TRBV7-8; J gene: TRBJ2-3; clone size: .; D gene: TRBD2
CDR3 DNA: TGTGCCAGCAGCCTCCGGACTAGCGGACAAGAGACCCAGTACTTC; CDR3 protein: CASSLRTSGQETQYF; V gene: TRBV5-4; J gene: TRBJ2-5; clone size: .; D gene: TRBD2
CDR3 DNA: TGCGCCAGCAGCCAAGATCCGCCAGGGGGGGGGCAGCCCCAGCATTTT; CDR3 protein: CASSQDPPGGGQPQHF; V gene: TRBV4-3; J gene: TRBJ1-5; clone size: .; D gene: TRBD1
CDR3 DNA: TGTGCCAGCAGCGTAGATGGAGGAGGGGCTGAAGCTTTCTTT; CDR3 protein: CASSVDGGGAEAFF; V gene: TRBV9; J gene: TRBJ1-1; clone size: few; D gene: .
CDR3 DNA: TGTGCCAGCAGCTTCAGGGGGCGCAGCACTGAAGCTTTCTTT; CDR3 protein: CASSFRGRSTEAFF; V gene: TRBV13; J gene: TRBJ1-1; clone size: .; D gene: TRBD1
CDR3 DNA: TGCAGCGTTGGAGATCAGCCCCAGCATTTT; CDR3 protein: CSVGDQPQHF; V gene: TRBV29-1; J gene: TRBJ1-5; clone size: .; D gene: .
CDR3 DNA: TGTGCCAGCACCACAGGCGACAAAACCTACGAGCAGTACTTC; CDR3 protein: CASTTGDKTYEQYF; V gene: TRBV6-6; J gene: TRBJ2-7; clone size: .; D gene: .
CDR3 DNA: TGTGCCAGCAGCTTAGCTCTAGCTCTGTACGAGCAGTACTTC; CDR3 protein: CASSLALALYEQYF; V gene: TRBV11-2; J gene: TRBJ2-7; clone size: once; D gene: .
CDR3 DNA: TGCAGCGTTGAAAGGGGGCGAGACACTGAAGCTTTCTTT; CDR3 protein: CSVERGRDTEAFF; V gene: TRBV29-1; J gene: TRBJ1-1; clone size: few; D gene: TRBD1
CDR3 DNA: TGCGCCAGCAGCGGGGACACGTATGGCTACACCTTC; CDR3 protein: CASSGDTYGYTF; V gene: TRBV5-1; J gene: TRBJ1-2; clone size: few; D gene: .
CDR3 DNA: TGTGCCTGGAGGCCATCAGGGAAGAACACTGAAGCTTTCTTT; CDR3 protein: CAWRPSGKNTEAFF; V gene: TRBV30; J gene: TRBJ1-1; clone size: .; D gene: .